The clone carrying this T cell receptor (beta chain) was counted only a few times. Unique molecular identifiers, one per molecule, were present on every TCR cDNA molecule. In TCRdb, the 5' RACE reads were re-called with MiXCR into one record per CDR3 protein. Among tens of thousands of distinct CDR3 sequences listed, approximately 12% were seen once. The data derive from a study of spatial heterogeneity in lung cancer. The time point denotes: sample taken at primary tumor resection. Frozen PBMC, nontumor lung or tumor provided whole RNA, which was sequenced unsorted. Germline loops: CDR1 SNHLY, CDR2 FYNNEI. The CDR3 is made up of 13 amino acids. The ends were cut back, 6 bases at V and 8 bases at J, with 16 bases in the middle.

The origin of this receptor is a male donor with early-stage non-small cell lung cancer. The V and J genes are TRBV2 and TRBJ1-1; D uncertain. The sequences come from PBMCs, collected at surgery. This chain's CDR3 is CASSLPQQPEAFF. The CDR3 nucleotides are TGTGCCAGCAGCCTCCCCCAGCAGCCCGAAGCTTTCTTT.